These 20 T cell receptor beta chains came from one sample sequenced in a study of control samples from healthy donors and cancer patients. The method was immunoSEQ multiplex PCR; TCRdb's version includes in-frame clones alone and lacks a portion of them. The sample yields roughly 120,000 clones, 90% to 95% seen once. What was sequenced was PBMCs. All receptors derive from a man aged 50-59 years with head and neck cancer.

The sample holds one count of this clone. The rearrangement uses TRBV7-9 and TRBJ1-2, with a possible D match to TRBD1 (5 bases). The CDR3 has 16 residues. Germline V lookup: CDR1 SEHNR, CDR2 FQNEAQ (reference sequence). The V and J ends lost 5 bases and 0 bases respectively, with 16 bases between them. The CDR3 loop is CASSTQGAGANYGYTF. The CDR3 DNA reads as TGTGCCAGCAGCACACAAGGCGCGGGGGCTAACTATGGCTACACCTTC.

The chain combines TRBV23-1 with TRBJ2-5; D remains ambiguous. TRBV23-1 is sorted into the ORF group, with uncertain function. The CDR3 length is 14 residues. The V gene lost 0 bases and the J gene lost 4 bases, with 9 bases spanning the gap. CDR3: CASSQSNLGETQYF. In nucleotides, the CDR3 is TGCGCCAGCAGTCAATCGAATTTGGGAGAGACCCAGTACTTC.

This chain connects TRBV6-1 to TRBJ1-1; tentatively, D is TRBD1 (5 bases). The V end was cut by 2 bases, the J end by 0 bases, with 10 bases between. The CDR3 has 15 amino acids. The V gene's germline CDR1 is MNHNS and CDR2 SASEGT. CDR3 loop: CASSEYGGLNTEAFF. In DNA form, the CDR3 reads TGTGCCAGCAGTGAATACGGGGGTTTGAACACTGAAGCTTTCTTT.

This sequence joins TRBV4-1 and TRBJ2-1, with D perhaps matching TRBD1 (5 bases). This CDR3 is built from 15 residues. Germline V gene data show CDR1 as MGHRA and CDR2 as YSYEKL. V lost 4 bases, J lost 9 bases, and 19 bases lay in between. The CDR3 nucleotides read TGCGCCAGCAGCCCTAGAAAGACCCCAGGGTTTGAGCAGTTCTTC. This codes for CASSPRKTPGFEQFF.

The CDR3: CASSSDGLGPQHF. The CDR3 nucleotides are TGTGCCAGCTCTTCGGACGGCCTAGGGCCCCAGCATTTT. V and J are TRBV18 and TRBJ1-5; the D is unclear. The CDR3 is made up of 13 amino acids. The germline V gene encodes CDR1 KGHSH and CDR2 LQKENI. V was shortened by 6 bases and J by 9 bases, with 15 bases between the two germline ends.

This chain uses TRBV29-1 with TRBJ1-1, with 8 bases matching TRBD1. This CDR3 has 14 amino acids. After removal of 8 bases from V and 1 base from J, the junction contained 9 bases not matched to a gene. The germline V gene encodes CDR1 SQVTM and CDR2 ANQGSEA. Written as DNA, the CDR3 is TGCAGCTTCACCCGAGACAGGGGGAACACTGAAGCTTTCTTT. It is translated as CSFTRDRGNTEAFF.

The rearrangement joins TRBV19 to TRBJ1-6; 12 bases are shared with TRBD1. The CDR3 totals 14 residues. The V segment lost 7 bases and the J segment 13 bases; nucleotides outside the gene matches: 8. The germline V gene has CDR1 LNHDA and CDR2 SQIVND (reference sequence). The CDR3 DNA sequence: TGTGCCAGTACTTACCGGGACAGGGGGCGGCCCCTCCACTTT. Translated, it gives CASTYRDRGRPLHF.

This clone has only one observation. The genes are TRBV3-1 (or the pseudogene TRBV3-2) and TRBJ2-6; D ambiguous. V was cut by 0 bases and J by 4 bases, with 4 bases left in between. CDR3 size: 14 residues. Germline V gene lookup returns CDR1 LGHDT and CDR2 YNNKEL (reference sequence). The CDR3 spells CASSQDRGANVLTF. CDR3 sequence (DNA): TGTGCCAGCAGCCAAGATCGGGGGGCCAACGTCCTGACTTTC.

The CDR3 nucleotides are TGTGCCAGCAGCCAACCGCCCCGGGACAAGGGCTACACCTTC. Translating gives CASSQPPRDKGYTF. The chain is built from TRBV7-9 and TRBJ1-2; tentatively, D is TRBD1 (6 bases). CDR3 size: 14 residues. Per the germline V gene, CDR1 is SEHNR and CDR2 is FQNEAQ (reference sequence). Trimming left V 5 bases short and J 8 bases short, with 18 bases between.

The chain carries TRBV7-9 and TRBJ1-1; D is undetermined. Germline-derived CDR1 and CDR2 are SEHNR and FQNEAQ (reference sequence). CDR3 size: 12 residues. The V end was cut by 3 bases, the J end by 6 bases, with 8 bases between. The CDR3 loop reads CASSFTGPEAFF. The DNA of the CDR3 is TGTGCCAGCAGCTTTACGGGTCCTGAAGCTTTCTTT.

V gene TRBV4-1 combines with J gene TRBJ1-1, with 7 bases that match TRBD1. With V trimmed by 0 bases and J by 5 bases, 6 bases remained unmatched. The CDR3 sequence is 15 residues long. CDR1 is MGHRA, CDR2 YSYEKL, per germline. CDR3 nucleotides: TGCGCCAGCAGCCAAGAGGCAGGGGGAAGGACTGAAGCTTTCTTT. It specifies CASSQEAGGRTEAFF.

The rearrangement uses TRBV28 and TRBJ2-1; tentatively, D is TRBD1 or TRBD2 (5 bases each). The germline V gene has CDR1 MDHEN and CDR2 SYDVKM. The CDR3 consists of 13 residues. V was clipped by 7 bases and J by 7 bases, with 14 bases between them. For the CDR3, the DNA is TGTGCCAGCACCAGAGGGGTCCGGAATGAGCAGTTCTTC. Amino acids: CASTRGVRNEQFF.

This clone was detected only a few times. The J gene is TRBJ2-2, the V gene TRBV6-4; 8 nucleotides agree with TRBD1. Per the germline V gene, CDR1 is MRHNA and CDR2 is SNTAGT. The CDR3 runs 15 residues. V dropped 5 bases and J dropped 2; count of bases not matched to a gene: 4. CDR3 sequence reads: CASSRQGFNTGELFF. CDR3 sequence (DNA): TGTGCCAGCAGTCGACAGGGGTTTAACACCGGGGAGCTGTTTTTT.

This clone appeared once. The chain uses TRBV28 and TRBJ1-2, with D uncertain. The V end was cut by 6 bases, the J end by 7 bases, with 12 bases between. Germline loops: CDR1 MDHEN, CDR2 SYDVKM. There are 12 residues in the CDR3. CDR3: CASRRHLTGYTF. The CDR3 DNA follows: TGTGCCAGCAGACGACATTTAACTGGCTACACCTTC.

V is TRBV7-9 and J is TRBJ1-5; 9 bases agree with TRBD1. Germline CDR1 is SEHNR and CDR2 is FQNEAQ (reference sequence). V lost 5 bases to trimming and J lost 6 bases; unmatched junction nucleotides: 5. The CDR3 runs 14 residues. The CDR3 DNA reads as TGTGCCAGCAGCCGGACAGGGGACGGTCAGCCCCAGCATTTT. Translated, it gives CASSRTGDGQPQHF.

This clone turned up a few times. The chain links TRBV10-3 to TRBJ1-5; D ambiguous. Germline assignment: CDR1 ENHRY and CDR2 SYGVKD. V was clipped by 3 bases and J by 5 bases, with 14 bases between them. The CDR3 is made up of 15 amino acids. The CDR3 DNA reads TGTGCCATCAGTGACGCCCCTCCAAGGGATCAGCCCCAGCATTTT. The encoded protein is CAISDAPPRDQPQHF.

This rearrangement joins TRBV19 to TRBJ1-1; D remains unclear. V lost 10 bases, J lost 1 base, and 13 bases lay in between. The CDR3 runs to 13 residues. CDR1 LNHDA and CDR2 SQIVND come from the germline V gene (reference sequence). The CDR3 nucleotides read TGTGCCACCAACCGCGCCAGGAACACTGAAGCTTTCTTT. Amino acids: CATNRARNTEAFF.

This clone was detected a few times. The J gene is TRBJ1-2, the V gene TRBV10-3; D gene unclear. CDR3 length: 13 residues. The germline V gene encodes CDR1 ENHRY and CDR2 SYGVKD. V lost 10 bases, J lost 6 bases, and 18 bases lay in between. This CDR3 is CATKKGDRNGYTF. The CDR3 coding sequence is TGTGCCACAAAAAAGGGAGACCGCAATGGCTACACCTTC.

This CDR3 reads CASSLVAGDGYTF. The CDR3 nucleotides read TGTGCCAGCAGCTTAGTAGCAGGGGATGGCTACACCTTC. The rearrangement uses TRBV7-9 and TRBJ1-2, with D possibly TRBD1 on 6 matching bases. Germline CDR1 and CDR2: SEHNR and FQNEAQ (reference sequence). This CDR3 contains 13 residues. Deletions cut 1 base from V and 6 bases from J, with 9 bases between.

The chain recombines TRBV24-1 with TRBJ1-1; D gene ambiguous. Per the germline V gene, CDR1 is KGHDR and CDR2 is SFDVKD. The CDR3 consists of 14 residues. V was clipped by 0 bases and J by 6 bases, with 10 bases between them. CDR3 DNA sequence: TGTGCCACCAGTGATTTGTTGCGTCTATCTGAAGCTTTCTTT. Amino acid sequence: CATSDLLRLSEAFF.